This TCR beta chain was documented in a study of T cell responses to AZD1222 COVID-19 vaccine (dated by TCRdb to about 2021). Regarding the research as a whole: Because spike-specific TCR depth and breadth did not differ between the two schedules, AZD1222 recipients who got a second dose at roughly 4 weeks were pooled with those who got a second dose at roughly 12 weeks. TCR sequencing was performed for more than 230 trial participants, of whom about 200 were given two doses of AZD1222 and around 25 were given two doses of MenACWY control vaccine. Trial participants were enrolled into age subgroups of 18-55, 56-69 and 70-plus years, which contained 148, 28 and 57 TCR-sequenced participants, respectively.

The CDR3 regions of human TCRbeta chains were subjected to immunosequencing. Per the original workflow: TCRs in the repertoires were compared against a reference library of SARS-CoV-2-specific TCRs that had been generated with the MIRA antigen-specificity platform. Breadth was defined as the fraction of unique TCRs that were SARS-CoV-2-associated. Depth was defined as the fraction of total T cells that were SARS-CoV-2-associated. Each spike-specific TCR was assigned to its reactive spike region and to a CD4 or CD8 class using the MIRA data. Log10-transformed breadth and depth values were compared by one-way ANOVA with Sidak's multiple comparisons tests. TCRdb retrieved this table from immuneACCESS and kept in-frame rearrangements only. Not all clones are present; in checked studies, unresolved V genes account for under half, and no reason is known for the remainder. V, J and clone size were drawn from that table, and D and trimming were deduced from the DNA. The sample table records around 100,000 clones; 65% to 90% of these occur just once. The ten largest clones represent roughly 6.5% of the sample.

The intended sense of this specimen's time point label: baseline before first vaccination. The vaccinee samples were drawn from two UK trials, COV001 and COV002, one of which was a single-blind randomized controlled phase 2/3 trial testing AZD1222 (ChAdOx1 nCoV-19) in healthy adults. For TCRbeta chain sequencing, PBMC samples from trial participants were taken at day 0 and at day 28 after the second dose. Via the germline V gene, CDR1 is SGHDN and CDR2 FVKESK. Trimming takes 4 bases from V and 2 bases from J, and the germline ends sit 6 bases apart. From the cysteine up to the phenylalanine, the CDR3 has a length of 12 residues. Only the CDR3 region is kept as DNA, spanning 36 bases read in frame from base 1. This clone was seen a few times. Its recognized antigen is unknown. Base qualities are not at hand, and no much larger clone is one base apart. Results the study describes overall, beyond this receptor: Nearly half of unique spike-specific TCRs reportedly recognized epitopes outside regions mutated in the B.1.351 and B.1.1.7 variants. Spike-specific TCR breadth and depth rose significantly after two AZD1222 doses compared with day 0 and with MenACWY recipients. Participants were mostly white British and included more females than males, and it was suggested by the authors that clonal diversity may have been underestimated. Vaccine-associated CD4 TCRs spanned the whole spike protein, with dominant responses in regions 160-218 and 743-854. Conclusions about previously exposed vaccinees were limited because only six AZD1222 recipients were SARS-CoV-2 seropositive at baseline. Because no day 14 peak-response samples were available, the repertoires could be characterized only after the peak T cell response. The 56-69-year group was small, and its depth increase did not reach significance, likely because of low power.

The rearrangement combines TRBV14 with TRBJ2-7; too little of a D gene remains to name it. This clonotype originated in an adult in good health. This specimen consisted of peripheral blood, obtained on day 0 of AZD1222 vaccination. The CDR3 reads CASSPQTYEQYF. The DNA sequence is TGTGCCAGCAGCCCGCAGACCTACGAGCAGTACTTC.